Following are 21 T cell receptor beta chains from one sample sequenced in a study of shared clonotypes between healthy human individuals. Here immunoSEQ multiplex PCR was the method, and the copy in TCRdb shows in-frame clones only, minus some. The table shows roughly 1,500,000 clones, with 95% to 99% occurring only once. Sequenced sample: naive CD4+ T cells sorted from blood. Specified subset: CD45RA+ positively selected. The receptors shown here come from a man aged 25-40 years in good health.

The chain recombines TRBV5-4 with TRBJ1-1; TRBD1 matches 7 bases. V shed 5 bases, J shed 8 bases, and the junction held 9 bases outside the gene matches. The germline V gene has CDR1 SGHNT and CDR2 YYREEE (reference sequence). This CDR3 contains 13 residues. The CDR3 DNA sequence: TGTGCCAGCAGGCAGCAGACAGGGCGGGAAGCTTTCTTT. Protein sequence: CASRQQTGREAFF.

For the CDR3, the DNA is TGTGCCAGCAGCTTGATCGGAAGCACAGATACGCAGTATTTT. Amino acid sequence: CASSLIGSTDTQYF. The V call is TRBV5-4, the J call TRBJ2-3; no clear D gene. With 1 base removed from V and 0 bases from J, the gap between germline ends came to 6 bases. This CDR3 region has 14 residues. Germline V lookup: CDR1 SGHNT, CDR2 YYREEE (reference sequence). Looking up the rest from reference TRBV5-4 and TRBJ2-3 gives the full variable domain: ETGVTQSPTHLIKTRGQQVTLRCSSQSGHNTVSWYQQALGQGPQFIFQYYREEENGRGNFPPRFSGLQFPNYSSELNVNALELDDSALYLCASSLIGSTDTQYFGPGTRLTVL.

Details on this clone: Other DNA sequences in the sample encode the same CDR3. The CDR3 here is CASSLSTDGYTF. The CDR3 coding sequence is TGTGCCAGCAGTTTAAGTACCGATGGCTACACCTTC. The chain carries TRBV28 and TRBJ1-2; the D is unclear. Trimming removed 2 bases at V and 6 bases at J, with 7 bases between. The CDR3 totals 12 residues. Germline CDR1 is MDHEN and CDR2 is SYDVKM.

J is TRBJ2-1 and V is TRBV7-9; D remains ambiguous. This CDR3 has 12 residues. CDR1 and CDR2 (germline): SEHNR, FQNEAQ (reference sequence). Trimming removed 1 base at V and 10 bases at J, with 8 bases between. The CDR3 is CASSLDFIEQFF. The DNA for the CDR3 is TGTGCCAGCAGCTTAGATTTCATCGAGCAGTTCTTC.

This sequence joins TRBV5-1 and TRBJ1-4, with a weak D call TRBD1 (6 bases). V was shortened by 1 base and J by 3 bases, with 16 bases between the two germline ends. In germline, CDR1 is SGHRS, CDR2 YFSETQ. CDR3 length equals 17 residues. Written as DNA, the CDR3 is TGCGCCAGCAGCTTGTTCTCTACACAGGGTCCTAATGAAAAACTGTTTTTT. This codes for CASSLFSTQGPNEKLFF.

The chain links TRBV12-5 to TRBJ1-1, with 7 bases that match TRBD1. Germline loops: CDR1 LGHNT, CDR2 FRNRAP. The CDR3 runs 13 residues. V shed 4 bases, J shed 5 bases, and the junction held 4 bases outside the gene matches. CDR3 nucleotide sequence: TGTGCTAGTGGTTACGACAGGGATACTGAAGCTTTCTTT. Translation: CASGYDRDTEAFF.

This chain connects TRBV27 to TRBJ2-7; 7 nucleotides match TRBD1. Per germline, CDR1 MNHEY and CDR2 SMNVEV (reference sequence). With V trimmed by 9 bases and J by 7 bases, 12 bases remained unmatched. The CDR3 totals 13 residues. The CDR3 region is CASHGTVFQEQYF. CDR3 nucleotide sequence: TGTGCCAGTCACGGGACAGTGTTTCAAGAGCAGTACTTC.

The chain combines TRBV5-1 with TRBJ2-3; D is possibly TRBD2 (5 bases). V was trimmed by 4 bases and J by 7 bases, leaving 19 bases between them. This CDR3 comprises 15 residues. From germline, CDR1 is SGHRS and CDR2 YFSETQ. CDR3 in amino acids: CASSPGGRLPHTQYF. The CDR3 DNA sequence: TGCGCCAGCAGCCCCGGTGGGCGACTACCACATACGCAGTATTTT.

The CDR3 reads CSVNRRVGYNEQFF. The CDR3, as DNA: TGCAGCGTTAATAGGCGAGTCGGGTACAATGAGCAGTTCTTC. The genes are TRBV29-1 and TRBJ2-1; no firm D call. The V gene lost 5 bases and the J gene lost 4 bases, with 15 bases spanning the gap. The CDR3 runs to 14 residues. CDR1 and CDR2 from the germline V gene are SQVTM and ANQGSEA.

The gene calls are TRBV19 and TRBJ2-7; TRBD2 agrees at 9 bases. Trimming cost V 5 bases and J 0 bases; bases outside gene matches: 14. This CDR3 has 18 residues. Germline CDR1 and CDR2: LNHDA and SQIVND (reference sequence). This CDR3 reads CASSLRISSGIGSYEQYF. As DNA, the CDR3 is TGTGCCAGTAGTCTCAGGATATCTAGCGGGATCGGCTCCTACGAGCAGTACTTC.

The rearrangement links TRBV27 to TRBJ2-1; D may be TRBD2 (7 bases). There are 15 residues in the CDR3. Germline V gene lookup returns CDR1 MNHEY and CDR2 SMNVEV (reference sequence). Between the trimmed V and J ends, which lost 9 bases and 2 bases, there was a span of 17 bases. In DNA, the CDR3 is TGTGCCAGTTTCCCGTGGGAGGGGGCCTACAATGAGCAGTTCTTC. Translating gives CASFPWEGAYNEQFF.

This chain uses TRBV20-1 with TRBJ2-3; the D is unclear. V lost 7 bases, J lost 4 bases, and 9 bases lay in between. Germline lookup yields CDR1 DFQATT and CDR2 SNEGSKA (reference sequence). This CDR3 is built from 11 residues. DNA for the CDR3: TGCAGTGTCGAAGGCCCAGATACGCAGTATTTT. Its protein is CSVEGPDTQYF.

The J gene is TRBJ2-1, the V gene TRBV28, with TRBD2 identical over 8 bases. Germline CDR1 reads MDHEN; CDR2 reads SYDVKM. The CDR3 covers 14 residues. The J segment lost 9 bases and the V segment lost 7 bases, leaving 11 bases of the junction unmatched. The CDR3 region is CASTVREGLFEQFF. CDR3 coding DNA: TGTGCCAGCACCGTCCGGGAGGGCCTATTTGAGCAGTTCTTC.

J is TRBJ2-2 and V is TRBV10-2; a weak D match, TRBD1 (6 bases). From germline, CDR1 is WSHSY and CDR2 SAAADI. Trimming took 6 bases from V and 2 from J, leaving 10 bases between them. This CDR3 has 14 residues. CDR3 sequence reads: CASRGAINTGELFF. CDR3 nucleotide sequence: TGCGCCAGCAGGGGGGCAATTAACACCGGGGAGCTGTTTTTT.

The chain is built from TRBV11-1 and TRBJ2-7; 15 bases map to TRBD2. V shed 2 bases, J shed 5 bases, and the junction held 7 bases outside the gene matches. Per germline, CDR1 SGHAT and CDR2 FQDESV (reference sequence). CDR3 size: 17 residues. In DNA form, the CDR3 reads TGTGCCAGCAGCTTATTAGGGACTAGCGGGAGGAGGAACGAGCAGTACTTC. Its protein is CASSLLGTSGRRNEQYF. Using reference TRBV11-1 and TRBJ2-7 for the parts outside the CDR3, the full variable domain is EAEVAQSPRYKITEKSQAVAFWCDPISGHATLYWYRQILGQGPELLVQFQDESVVDDSQLPKDRFSAERLKGVDSTLKIQPAELGDSAMYLCASSLLGTSGRRNEQYFGPGTRLTVT.

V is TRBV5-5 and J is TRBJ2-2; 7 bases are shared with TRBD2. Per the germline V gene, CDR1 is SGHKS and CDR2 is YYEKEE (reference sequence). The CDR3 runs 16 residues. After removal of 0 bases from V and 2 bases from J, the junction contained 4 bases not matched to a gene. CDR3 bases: TGTGCCAGCAGCTTGGTTGCGGGAGTTAACACCGGGGAGCTGTTTTTT. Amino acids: CASSLVAGVNTGELFF.

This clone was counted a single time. CDR3: CASSQDGLVREGSYEQYF. The CDR3 DNA reads as TGCGCCAGCAGCCAAGATGGGCTGGTTAGGGAGGGGAGTTACGAGCAGTACTTC. The chain has TRBV4-3 and TRBJ2-7; 7 bases match TRBD2. The germline V gene encodes CDR1 LGHNA and CDR2 YSLEER. V lost 0 bases and J lost 4; bases outside the gene matches: 15. The CDR3 covers 18 residues.

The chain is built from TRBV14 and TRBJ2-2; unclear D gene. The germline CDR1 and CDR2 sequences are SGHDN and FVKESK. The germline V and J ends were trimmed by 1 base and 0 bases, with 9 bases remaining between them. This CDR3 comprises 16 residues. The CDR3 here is CASSQVRRTNTGELFF. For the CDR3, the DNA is TGTGCCAGCAGCCAAGTGCGACGGACGAACACCGGGGAGCTGTTTTTT.

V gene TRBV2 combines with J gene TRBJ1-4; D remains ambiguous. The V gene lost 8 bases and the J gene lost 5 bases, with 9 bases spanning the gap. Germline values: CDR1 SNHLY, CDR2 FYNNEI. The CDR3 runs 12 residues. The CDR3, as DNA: TGTGCCAGCGGTAGACAAAATGAAAAACTGTTTTTT. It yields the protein CASGRQNEKLFF.

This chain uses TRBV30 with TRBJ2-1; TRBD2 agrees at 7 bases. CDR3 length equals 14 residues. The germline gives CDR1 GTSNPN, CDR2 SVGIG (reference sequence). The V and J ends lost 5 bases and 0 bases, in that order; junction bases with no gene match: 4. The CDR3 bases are TGTGCCTGGGATCTAGCGGCCTCCTACAATGAGCAGTTCTTC. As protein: CAWDLAASYNEQFF.

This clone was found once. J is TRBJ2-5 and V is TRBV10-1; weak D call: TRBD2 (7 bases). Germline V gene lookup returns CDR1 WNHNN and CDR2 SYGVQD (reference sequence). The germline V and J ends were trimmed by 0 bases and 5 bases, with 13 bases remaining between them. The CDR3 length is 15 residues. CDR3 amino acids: CASSESTGGAETQYF. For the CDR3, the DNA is TGCGCCAGCAGTGAGTCGACGGGGGGCGCGGAGACCCAGTACTTC.